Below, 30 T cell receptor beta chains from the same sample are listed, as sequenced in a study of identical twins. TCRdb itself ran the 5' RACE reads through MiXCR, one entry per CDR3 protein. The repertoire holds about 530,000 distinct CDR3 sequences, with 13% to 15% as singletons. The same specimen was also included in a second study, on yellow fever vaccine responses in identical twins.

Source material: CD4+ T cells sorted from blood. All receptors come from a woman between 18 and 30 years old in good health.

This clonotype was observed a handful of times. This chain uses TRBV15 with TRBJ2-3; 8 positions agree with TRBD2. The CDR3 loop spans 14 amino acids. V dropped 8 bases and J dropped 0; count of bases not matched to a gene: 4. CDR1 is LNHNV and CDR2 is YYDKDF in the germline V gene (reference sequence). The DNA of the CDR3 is TGTGCCACCTGTAGCGGGATCAGCACAGATACGCAGTATTTT. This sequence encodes CATCSGISTDTQYF.

CDR3 bases: TGTGCCAGCAGCTATCACAGGGATTCAAATAGCAATCAGCCCCAGCATTTT. Translated, it gives CASSYHRDSNSNQPQHF. The chain recombines TRBV7-2 with TRBJ1-5; D is possibly TRBD1 (6 bases). Trimming pared 4 bases from V and 0 bases from J, leaving 16 bases between. CDR1 and CDR2 (germline): SGHTA, FQGNSA. This CDR3 is built from 17 residues.

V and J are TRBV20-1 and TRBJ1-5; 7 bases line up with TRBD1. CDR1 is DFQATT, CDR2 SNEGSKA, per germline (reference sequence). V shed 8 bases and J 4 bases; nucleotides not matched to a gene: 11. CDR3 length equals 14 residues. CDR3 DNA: TGCAGTCCAAGGAGTACAGGGGAAAATCAGCCCCAGCATTTT. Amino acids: CSPRSTGENQPQHF.

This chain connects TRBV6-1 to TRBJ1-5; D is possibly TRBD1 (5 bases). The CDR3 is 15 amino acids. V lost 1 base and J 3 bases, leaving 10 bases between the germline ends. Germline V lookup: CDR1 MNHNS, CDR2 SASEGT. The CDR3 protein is CASSEVQGFNQPQHF. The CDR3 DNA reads TGTGCCAGCAGTGAAGTTCAGGGTTTCAATCAGCCCCAGCATTTT.

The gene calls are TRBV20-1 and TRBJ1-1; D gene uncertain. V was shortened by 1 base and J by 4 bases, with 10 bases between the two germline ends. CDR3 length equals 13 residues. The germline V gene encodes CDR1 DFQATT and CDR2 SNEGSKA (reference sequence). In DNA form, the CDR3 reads TGCAGTGCTAGAGTTATGGGCGGCACTGAAGCTTTCTTT. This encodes CSARVMGGTEAFF.

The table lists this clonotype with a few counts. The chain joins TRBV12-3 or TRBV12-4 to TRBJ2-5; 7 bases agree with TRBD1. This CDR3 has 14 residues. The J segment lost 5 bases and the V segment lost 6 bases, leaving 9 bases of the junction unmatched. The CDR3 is CASRPTGPRETQYF. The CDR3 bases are TGTGCCAGCAGACCGACAGGGCCCAGGGAGACCCAGTACTTC.

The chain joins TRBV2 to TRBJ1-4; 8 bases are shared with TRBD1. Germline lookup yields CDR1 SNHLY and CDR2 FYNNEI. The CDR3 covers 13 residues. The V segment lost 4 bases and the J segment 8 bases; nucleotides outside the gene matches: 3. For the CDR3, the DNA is TGTGCCAGCAGTGCGACAGGGGTAGAAAAACTGTTTTTT. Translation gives CASSATGVEKLFF.

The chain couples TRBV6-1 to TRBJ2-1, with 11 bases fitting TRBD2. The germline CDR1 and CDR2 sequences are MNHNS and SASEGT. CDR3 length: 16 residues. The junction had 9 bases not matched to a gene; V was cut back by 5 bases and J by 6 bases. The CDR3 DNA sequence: TGTGCCAGCAGTCGCCCGGGGCTAGCGGGAGGCAATGAGCAGTTCTTC. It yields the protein CASSRPGLAGGNEQFF.

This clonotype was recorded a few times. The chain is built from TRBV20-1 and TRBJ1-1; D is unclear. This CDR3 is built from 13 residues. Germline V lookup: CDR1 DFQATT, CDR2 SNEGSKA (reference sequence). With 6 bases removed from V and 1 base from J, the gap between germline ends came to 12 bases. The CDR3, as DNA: TGCAGTGCCTTGGGCCAAGGGAACACTGAAGCTTTCTTT. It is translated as CSALGQGNTEAFF.

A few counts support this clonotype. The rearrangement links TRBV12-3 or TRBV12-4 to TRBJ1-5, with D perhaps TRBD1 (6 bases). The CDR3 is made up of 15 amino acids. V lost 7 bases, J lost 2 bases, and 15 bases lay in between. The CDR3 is CASKNRVRGNQPQHF. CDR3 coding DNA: TGTGCCAGCAAAAACAGGGTTAGAGGCAATCAGCCCCAGCATTTT.

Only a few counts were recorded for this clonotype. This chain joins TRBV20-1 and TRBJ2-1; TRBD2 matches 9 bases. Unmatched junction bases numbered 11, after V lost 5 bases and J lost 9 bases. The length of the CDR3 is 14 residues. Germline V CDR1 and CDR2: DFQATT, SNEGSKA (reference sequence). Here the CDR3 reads CSAQPGGGAGEQFF. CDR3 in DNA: TGCAGTGCTCAACCTGGCGGGGGGGCCGGTGAGCAGTTCTTC.

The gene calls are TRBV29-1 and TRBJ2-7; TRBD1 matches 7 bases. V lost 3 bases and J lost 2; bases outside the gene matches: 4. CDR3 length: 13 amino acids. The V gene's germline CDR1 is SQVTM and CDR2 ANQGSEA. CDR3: CSVDGQETYEQYV. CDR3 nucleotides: TGCAGCGTTGACGGACAGGAGACCTACGAGCAGTACGTC.

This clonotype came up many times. CDR3 coding DNA: TGCGCCAGCAGCTTGGTCGCGGGTGGGGCCTACAATGAGCAGTTCTTC. Translated: CASSLVAGGAYNEQFF. V and J are TRBV5-1 and TRBJ2-1; D is possibly TRBD2 (5 bases). Germline V gene sequence: CDR1 SGHRS, CDR2 YFSETQ. V was trimmed by 0 bases and J by 2 bases, leaving 12 bases between them. The CDR3 runs 16 residues.

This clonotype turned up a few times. The CDR3 spells CSVTDRGVADTQYF. The DNA of the CDR3 is TGCAGCGTCACGGACAGGGGGGTTGCAGATACGCAGTATTTT. The gene calls are TRBV29-1 and TRBJ2-3, with 10 bases lining up with TRBD1. J lost 4 bases, V lost 6 bases, and 7 bases had no gene match. CDR3 size: 14 residues. Germline-derived CDR1 and CDR2 are SQVTM and ANQGSEA.

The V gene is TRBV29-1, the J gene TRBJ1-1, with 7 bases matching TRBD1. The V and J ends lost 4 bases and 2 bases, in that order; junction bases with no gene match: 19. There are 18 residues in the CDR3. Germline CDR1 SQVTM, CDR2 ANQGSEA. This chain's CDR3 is CSVARKRQGGVQNTEAFF. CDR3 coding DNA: TGCAGCGTTGCCCGAAAAAGACAGGGTGGGGTCCAAAACACTGAAGCTTTCTTT.

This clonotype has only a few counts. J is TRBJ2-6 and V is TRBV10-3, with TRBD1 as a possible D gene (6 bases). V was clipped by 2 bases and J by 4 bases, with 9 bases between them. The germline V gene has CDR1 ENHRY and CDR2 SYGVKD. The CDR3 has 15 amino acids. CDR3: CAISETGTGANVLTF. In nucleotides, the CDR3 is TGTGCCATCAGTGAGACAGGGACGGGGGCCAACGTCCTGACTTTC.

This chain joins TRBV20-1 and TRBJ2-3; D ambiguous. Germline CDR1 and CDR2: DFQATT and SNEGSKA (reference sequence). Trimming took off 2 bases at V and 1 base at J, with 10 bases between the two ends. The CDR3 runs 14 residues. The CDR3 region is CSARYLAGTDTQYF. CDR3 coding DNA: TGCAGTGCTAGATACCTTGCTGGCACAGATACGCAGTATTTT.

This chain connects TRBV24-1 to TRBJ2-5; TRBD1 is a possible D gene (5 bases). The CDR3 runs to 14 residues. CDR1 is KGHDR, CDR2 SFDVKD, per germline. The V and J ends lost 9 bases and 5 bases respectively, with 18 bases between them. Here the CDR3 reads CATRSGRPGETQYF. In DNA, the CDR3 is TGTGCCACCCGTTCGGGCCGGCCAGGGGAGACCCAGTACTTC.

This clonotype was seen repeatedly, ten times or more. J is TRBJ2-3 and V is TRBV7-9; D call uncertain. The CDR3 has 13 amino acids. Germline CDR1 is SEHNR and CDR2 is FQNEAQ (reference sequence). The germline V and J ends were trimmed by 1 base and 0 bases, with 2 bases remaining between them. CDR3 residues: CASSLVSTDTQYF. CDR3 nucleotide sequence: TGTGCCAGCAGCTTAGTAAGCACAGATACGCAGTATTTT. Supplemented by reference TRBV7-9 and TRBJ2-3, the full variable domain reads DTGVSQNPRHKITKRGQNVTFRCDPISEHNRLYWYRQTLGQGPEFLTYFQNEAQLEKSRLLSDRFSAERPKGSFSTLEIQRTEQGDSAMYLCASSLVSTDTQYFGPGTRLTVL.

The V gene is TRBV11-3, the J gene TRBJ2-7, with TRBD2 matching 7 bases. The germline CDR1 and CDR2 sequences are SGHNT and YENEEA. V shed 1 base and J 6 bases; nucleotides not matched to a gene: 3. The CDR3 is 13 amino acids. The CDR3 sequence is CASSLGGRLEQYF. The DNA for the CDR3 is TGTGCCAGCAGCTTAGGCGGGAGACTCGAGCAGTACTTC.

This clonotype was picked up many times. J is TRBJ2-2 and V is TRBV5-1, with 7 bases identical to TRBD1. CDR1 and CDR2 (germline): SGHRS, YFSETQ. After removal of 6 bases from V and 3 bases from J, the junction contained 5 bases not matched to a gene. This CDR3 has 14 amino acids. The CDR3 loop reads CASTWDRDTGELFF. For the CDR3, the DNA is TGCGCCAGCACCTGGGACAGAGACACCGGGGAGCTGTTTTTT.

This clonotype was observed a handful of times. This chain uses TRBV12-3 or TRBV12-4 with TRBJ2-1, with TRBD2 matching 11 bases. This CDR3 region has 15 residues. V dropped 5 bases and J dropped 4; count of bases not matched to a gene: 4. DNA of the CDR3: TGTGCCAGCAGTATTAGCGGGGGGGCATACAATGAGCAGTTCTTC. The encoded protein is CASSISGGAYNEQFF.

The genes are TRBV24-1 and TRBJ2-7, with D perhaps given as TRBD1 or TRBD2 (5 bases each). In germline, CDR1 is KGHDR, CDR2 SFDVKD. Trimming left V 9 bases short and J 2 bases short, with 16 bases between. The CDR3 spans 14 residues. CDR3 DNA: TGTGCCACCTCGCCGGCAGGGACCACCTACGAGCAGTACTTC. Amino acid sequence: CATSPAGTTYEQYF.

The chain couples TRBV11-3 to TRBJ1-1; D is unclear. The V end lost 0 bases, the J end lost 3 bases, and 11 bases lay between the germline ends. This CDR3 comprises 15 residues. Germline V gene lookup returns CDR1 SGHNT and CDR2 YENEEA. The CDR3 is CASSLEDASDTEAFF. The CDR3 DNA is TGTGCCAGCAGCTTAGAGGACGCCTCGGACACTGAAGCTTTCTTT. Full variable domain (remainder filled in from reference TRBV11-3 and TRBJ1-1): EAGVVQSPRYKIIEKKQPVAFWCNPISGHNTLYWYLQNLGQGPELLIRYENEEAVDDSQLPKDRFSAERLKGVDSTLKIQPAELGDSAVYLCASSLEDASDTEAFFGQGTRLTVV.

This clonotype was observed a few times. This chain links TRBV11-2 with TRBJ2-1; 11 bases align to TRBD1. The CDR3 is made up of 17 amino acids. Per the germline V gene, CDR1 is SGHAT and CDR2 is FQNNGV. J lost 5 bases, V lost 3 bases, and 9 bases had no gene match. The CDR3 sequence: CASSFRIPGQGDNEQFF. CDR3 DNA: TGTGCCAGCAGCTTTAGGATCCCGGGACAGGGGGACAATGAGCAGTTCTTC.

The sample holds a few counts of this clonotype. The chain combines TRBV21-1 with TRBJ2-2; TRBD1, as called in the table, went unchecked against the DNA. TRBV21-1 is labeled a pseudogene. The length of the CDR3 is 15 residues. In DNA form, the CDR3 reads TGTGCCAGCAGCAAAGAGGGGGGAAGGGCCGGGGAGCTGTTTTTT. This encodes CASSKEGGRAGELFF.

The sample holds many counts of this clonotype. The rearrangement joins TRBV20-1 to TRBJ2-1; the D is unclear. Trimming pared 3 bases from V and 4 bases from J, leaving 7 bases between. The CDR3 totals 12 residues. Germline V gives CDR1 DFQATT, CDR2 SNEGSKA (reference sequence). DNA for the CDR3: TGCAGTGCTAGGCCAGATTACAATGAGCAGTTCTTC. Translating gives CSARPDYNEQFF.

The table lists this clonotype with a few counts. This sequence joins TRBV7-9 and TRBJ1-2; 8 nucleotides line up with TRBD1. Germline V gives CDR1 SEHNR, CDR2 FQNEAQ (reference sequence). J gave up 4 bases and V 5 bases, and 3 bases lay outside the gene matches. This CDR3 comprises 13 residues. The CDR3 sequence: CASSRQGLYGYTF. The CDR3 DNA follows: TGTGCCAGCAGCCGACAGGGGCTCTATGGCTACACCTTC.

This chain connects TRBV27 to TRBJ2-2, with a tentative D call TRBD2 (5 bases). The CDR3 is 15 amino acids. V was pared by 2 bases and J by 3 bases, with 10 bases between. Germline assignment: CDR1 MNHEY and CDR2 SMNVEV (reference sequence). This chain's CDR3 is CASSLSGRHTGELFF. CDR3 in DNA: TGTGCCAGCAGTTTAAGCGGCAGACACACCGGGGAGCTGTTTTTT.

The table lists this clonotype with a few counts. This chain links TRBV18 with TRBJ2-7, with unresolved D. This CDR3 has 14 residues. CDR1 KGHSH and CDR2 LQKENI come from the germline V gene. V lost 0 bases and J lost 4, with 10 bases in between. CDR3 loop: CASSPPARSYEQYF. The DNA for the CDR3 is TGTGCCAGCTCACCACCAGCCCGTAGTTACGAGCAGTACTTC.